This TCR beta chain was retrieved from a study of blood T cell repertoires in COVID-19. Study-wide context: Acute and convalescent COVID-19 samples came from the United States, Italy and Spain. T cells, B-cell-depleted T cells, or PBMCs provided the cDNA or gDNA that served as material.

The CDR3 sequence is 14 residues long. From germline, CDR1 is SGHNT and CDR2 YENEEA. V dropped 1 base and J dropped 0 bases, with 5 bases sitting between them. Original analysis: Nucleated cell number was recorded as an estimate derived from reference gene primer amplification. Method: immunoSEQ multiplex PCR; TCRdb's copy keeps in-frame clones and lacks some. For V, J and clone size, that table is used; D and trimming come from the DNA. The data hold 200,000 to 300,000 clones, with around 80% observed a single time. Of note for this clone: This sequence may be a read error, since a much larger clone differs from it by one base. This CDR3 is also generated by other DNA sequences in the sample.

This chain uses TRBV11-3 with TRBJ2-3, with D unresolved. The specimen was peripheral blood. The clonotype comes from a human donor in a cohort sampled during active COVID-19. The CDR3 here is CASSLGASTDTQYF. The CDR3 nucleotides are TGTGCCAGCAGCTTAGGGGCCAGCACAGATACGCAGTATTTT. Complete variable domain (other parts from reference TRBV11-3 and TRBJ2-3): EAGVVQSPRYKIIEKKQPVAFWCNPISGHNTLYWYLQNLGQGPELLIRYENEEAVDDSQLPKDRFSAERLKGVDSTLKIQPAELGDSAVYLCASSLGASTDTQYFGPGTRLTVL.